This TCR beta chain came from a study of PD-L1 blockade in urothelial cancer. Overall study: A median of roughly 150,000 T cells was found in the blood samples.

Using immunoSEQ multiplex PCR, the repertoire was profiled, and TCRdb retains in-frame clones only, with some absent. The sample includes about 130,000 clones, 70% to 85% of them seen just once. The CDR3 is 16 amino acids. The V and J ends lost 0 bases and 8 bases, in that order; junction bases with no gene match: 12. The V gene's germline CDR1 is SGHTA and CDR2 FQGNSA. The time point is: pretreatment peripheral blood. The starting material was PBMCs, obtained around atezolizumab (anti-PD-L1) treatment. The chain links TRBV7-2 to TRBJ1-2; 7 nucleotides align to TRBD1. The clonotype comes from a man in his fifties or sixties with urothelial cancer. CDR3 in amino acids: CASSLAGDSAKEGYTF. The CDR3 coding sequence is TGTGCCAGCAGCTTAGCGGGGGACAGCGCGAAAGAAGGCTACACCTTC.